This passage covers 29 T cell receptor beta chains from one sample sequenced in a study of metastatic and nonmetastatic thyroid tumors. None of the patients had undergone any treatment ahead of thyroid surgery. TCRdb ran MiXCR on the PCR reads. The sample carries roughly 59,000 clones, around 16% recorded once. The sample consisted of blood. All receptors come from a male donor with papillary thyroid cancer or a benign thyroid nodule (not recorded which). Some clones in this sample may be carry-over from other donors' samples.

Ten or more counts support this clone. The chain uses TRBV20-1 and TRBJ2-7; TRBD1 might be the D (6 bases). The CDR3 runs to 13 residues. Germline values: CDR1 DFQATT, CDR2 SNEGSKA (reference sequence). V lost 3 bases, J lost 2 bases, and 11 bases lay in between. For the CDR3, the DNA is TGCAGTGCTAGTGGGGGCTCCCCCTACGAGCAGTACTTC. Amino acid sequence: CSASGGSPYEQYF.

This clone appeared many times. The chain carries TRBV19 and TRBJ1-4; D gene unclear. The CDR3 sequence is 14 residues long. V lost 4 bases and J lost 0, with 6 bases in between. Germline CDR1 LNHDA, CDR2 SQIVND (reference sequence). The CDR3 reads CASSTRATNEKLFF. The CDR3 region has the DNA TGTGCCAGTAGTACGAGGGCAACTAATGAAAAACTGTTTTTT. Drawing the rest from reference TRBV19 and TRBJ1-4, the complete variable domain is DGGITQSPKYLFRKEGQNVTLSCEQNLNHDAMYWYRQDPGQGLRLIYYSQIVNDFQKGDIAEGYSVSREKKESFPLTVTSAQKNPTAFYLCASSTRATNEKLFFGSGTQLSVL.

This clone came up many times. The chain has TRBV7-2 and TRBJ2-7; D gene ambiguous. This CDR3 has 14 residues. Trimming removed 2 bases at V and 1 base at J, with 9 bases between. Looked up from germline, CDR1 is SGHTA and CDR2 is FQGNSA. The CDR3 spells CASSLSSGSYEQYV. In nucleotides, the CDR3 is TGTGCCAGCAGCTTAAGTTCAGGATCCTACGAGCAGTACGTC.

To note about this clone: A much larger clone is a single base away; this may be a read error. The chain carries TRBV7-9 and TRBJ2-4; TRBD1 might be the D (8 bases). V was trimmed by 4 bases and J by 5 bases, leaving 15 bases between them. The germline gives CDR1 SEHNR, CDR2 FQNEAQ (reference sequence). The CDR3 is made up of 15 amino acids. The DNA for the CDR3 is TGTGCCAGCAGCTCGGACAGGGAGGGGGAAAACATTCAGTACTTC. Translation: CASSSDREGENIQYF.

This clone was detected a few times. This may stem from a read error, because a much larger clone lies one nucleotide away. V is TRBV20-1 and J is TRBJ2-7, with 9 nucleotides matching TRBD2. Trimming removed 2 bases from V and 2 bases from J; junction bases left unmatched: 10. The CDR3 runs 16 residues. Germline assignment: CDR1 DFQATT and CDR2 SNEGSKA (reference sequence). CDR3 sequence: CSARSGTSRGPYEQYF. The CDR3 DNA reads as TGCAGTGCTAGATCCGGGACTAGCAGGGGCCCCTACGAGCAGTACTTC.

Ten or more counts support this clone. The J gene is TRBJ2-3, the V gene TRBV24-1; 9 nucleotides match TRBD2. Trimming at V came to 4 bases and at J to 2 bases, leaving 9 bases not matched to a gene. The CDR3 is 17 residues long. The germline V gene has CDR1 KGHDR and CDR2 SFDVKD. As DNA, the CDR3 is TGTGCCACCAGTGAGGGTCTAGCGGGACTTTTCACAGATACGCAGTATTTT. Translation gives CATSEGLAGLFTDTQYF.

The table lists this clone with many counts. The V call is TRBV6-2 or TRBV6-3, the J call TRBJ1-2, with 8 bases identical to TRBD1. Germline V gene sequence: CDR1 MNHEY, CDR2 SVGEGT. The CDR3 has 12 residues. V gave up 5 bases and J gave up 6 bases; unmatched junction bases: 2. CDR3 nucleotides: TGTGCCAGCAGTAGGACAGGGAATGGCTACACCTTC. It encodes CASSRTGNGYTF.

This clone was picked up many times. The chain uses TRBV30 and TRBJ2-7; D is unclear. Per the germline V gene, CDR1 is GTSNPN and CDR2 is SVGIG (reference sequence). The CDR3 spans 15 residues. V lost 3 bases and J 4 bases, leaving 19 bases between the germline ends. CDR3 sequence reads: CAWSTGPPSEYEQYV. The CDR3 DNA reads TGTGCCTGGAGCACCGGGCCTCCTTCTGAATACGAGCAGTACGTC.

To note about this clone: One base away lies a much larger clone, so this may be a sequencing read error. This chain joins TRBV5-1 and TRBJ2-3, with D perhaps given as TRBD1 or TRBD2 (7 bases each). Germline lookup yields CDR1 SGHRS and CDR2 YFSETQ. This CDR3 spans 15 amino acids. The CDR3 coding sequence is TGCGCCATCAGCAGGGGGGGCCTGGGCTCAGATACGCAGTATTTT. As protein: CAISRGGLGSDTQYF. Looking up the rest from reference TRBV5-1 and TRBJ2-3 gives the full variable domain: KAGVTQTPRYLIKTRGQQVTLSCSPISGHRSVSWYQQTPGQGLQFLFEYFSETQRNKGNFPGRFSGRQFSNSRSEMNVSTLELGDSALYLCAISRGGLGSDTQYFGPGTRLTVL.

This clone was found many times. This chain uses TRBV9 with TRBJ2-1, with TRBD2 matching over 8 bases. The CDR3 length is 15 residues. V lost 0 bases to trimming and J lost 4 bases; unmatched junction nucleotides: 3. Germline CDR1 and CDR2: SGDLS and YYNGEE. For the CDR3, the DNA is TGTGCCAGCAGCGTAGGTAGCGGGGAGTACAATGAGCAGTTCTTC. It encodes CASSVGSGEYNEQFF.

Note on this clone: Other DNA sequences in this specimen translate into the identical CDR3. V gene TRBV5-4 combines with J gene TRBJ2-6; a possible D gene is TRBD2 (6 bases). Trimming cost V 7 bases and J 4 bases, with 12 bases left between them. The germline V gene encodes CDR1 SGHNT and CDR2 YYREEE (reference sequence). This CDR3 has 14 amino acids. DNA for the CDR3: TGTGCCAGCGGTCTAGCGACCGGGGCCAACGTCCTGACTTTC. Protein sequence: CASGLATGANVLTF.

This clone was recorded many times. The chain joins TRBV7-2 to TRBJ2-7; tentative D call: TRBD1 (5 bases). V lost 5 bases to trimming and J lost 1 base, with 12 bases between them. This CDR3 has 14 residues. CDR1 and CDR2 (germline): SGHTA, FQGNSA. CDR3: CASSLQGLSYEQYF. CDR3 coding DNA: TGTGCCAGCAGCCTCCAGGGTCTATCCTACGAGCAGTACTTC.

About this clone itself: Possible read error: a much larger clone is one base away. The chain is built from TRBV20-1 and TRBJ2-2; D gene ambiguous. Germline CDR1 is DFQATT and CDR2 is SNEGSKA (reference sequence). This CDR3 comprises 13 residues. Trimming stripped 0 bases from V and 5 bases from J, with 7 bases between. The CDR3 DNA reads as TGCAGTGCTAGAGACGGGTTAACCGGGGAGCTGTTTTTT. Its translation: CSARDGLTGELFF.

A note on this clone: Without the conserved terminal phenylalanine or tryptophan, this CDR3 likely stems from a read error. The chain combines TRBV6-5 with TRBJ2-1; no clear D. The ends were cut back, 0 bases at V and 13 bases at J, with 16 bases in the middle. The germline gives CDR1 MNHEY, CDR2 SVGAGI. This CDR3 contains 14 residues. CDR3 sequence: CASSYSPVGQDQFI. CDR3 nucleotide sequence: TGTGCCAGCAGTTACTCGCCAGTAGGGCAGGATCAGTTCATC.

This clone was seen many times. The rearrangement links TRBV2 to TRBJ2-7, with D perhaps matching TRBD2 (6 bases). V lost 6 bases, J lost 0 bases, and 9 bases lay in between. Germline V gene lookup returns CDR1 SNHLY and CDR2 FYNNEI. The CDR3 has 13 residues. The CDR3 is CASSLGSSYEQYF. The CDR3 DNA is TGTGCCAGCAGCCTCGGGAGCTCCTACGAGCAGTACTTC.

This clone came up many times. The CDR3 region has the DNA TGTGCCAGCAGTGCGGGGTTCTGGGCGGTGCGTGAAAAACTGTTTTTT. Its protein is CASSAGFWAVREKLFF. V is TRBV6-1 and J is TRBJ1-4; D is ambiguous. The CDR3 is made up of 16 amino acids. Deletions cut 4 bases from V and 7 bases from J, with 19 bases between. Germline V gene sequence: CDR1 MNHNS, CDR2 SASEGT.

This clone has more than one count but fewer than ten. Without the conserved terminal phenylalanine or tryptophan, this CDR3 likely stems from a read error. This sequence joins TRBV28 and TRBJ2-7; a weak D match, TRBD1 (6 bases). The ends were cut back, 4 bases at V and 3 bases at J, with 28 bases in the middle. This CDR3 is built from 19 residues. The germline gives CDR1 MDHEN, CDR2 SYDVKM. This chain's CDR3 is CASSSAWTVRDRGVYEQYL. DNA of the CDR3: TGTGCCAGCAGTTCGGCCTGGACAGTACGAGATAGAGGGGTCTACGAGCAGTACCTC.

This clone came up many times. V and J are TRBV20-1 and TRBJ2-3; 9 nucleotides line up with TRBD2. The CDR3 has 17 residues. The ends lost 5 bases at V and 2 bases at J; junction bases unmatched: 14. Germline assignment: CDR1 DFQATT and CDR2 SNEGSKA (reference sequence). DNA for the CDR3: TGCAGTGCTCATCTTGGGGCGGGAGGGCCCCACACAGATACGCAGTATTTT. It is translated as CSAHLGAGGPHTDTQYF.

In this sample, this clone turned up many times. This chain joins TRBV7-2 and TRBJ2-3, with 7 nucleotides matching TRBD2. CDR3 length: 13 residues. V shed 5 bases, J shed 6 bases, and the junction held 5 bases outside the gene matches. Germline CDR1 is SGHTA and CDR2 is FQGNSA. Written as DNA, the CDR3 is TGTGCCAGCAGCCAGAATAGCGGGGATACGCAGTATTTT. It encodes CASSQNSGDTQYF.

Note on this clone: Being one base from a much bigger clone, this may be a read error. The chain joins TRBV28 to TRBJ2-3; 10 positions agree with TRBD2. Germline loops: CDR1 MDHEN, CDR2 SYDVKM. The V and J ends lost 5 bases and 1 base, in that order; junction bases with no gene match: 3. The CDR3 is made up of 15 amino acids. CDR3 DNA sequence: TGTGCCAGCAGTATGCTAGCGGGGGGCACAGATACGCAGTATTTT. The encoded protein is CASSMLAGGTDTQYF.

This clone has at least ten counts. The V and J genes are TRBV28 and TRBJ2-7; D may match TRBD1 or TRBD2 (5 bases each). Germline V gene data show CDR1 as MDHEN and CDR2 as SYDVKM. The CDR3 extends over 15 amino acids. V was shortened by 6 bases and J by 3 bases, with 18 bases between the two germline ends. CDR3 DNA: TGTGCCAGCAGCCCCTCCGGGACCGAGGTCTACGAGCAGTACTTC. This translates into CASSPSGTEVYEQYF.

This clone was seen ten or more times. The chain combines TRBV12-3 or TRBV12-4 with TRBJ1-1; unclear D gene. V was pared by 6 bases and J by 4 bases, with 15 bases between. CDR3 length equals 14 residues. CDR3 in DNA: TGTGCCAGCAGCCCTTTAAGTCGTTTCACTGAAGCTTTCTTT. Amino acids: CASSPLSRFTEAFF.

This clone was seen at least ten times. J is TRBJ2-1 and V is TRBV12-3 or TRBV12-4, with 8 nucleotides matching TRBD2. This CDR3 is 15 amino acids long. J gave up 9 bases and V 2 bases, and 9 bases lay outside the gene matches. The chain's CDR3 is CASSLPRGLVAEQFF. As DNA, the CDR3 is TGTGCCAGCAGTTTACCCCGGGGACTAGTGGCTGAGCAGTTCTTC.

The table lists this clone with many counts. V and J are TRBV12-3 or TRBV12-4 and TRBJ2-2; 12 nucleotides match TRBD2. This CDR3 spans 16 amino acids. The J segment lost 0 bases and the V segment lost 6 bases, leaving 2 bases of the junction unmatched. CDR3 in amino acids: CASSRLAGANTGELFF. The CDR3 nucleotides read TGTGCCAGCAGCCGACTAGCGGGGGCGAACACCGGGGAGCTGTTTTTT.

This clone was seen at least ten times. The chain recombines TRBV19 with TRBJ2-7; perhaps D is TRBD1 or TRBD2 (5 bases each). CDR3 size: 13 residues. Trimming stripped 3 bases from V and 3 bases from J, with 9 bases between. The germline CDR1 and CDR2 sequences are LNHDA and SQIVND (reference sequence). The CDR3 bases are TGTGCCAGTAGTATTGGGGGTAGCTACGAGCAGTACTTC. Amino acid sequence: CASSIGGSYEQYF.

To note about this clone: At one boundary the junction diverges from the germline segment, which might be a read error. The rearrangement uses TRBV7-2 and TRBJ2-2; 10 nucleotides match TRBD2. From germline, CDR1 is SGHTA and CDR2 FQGNSA. The CDR3 runs to 18 residues. CDR3 sequence reads: CASSLASGRRANTVELFF. Here the CDR3 DNA reads TGTGCCAGCAGCTTAGCTAGCGGGAGGCGCGCGAACACCGTGGAGCTGTTTTTT.

This clone was detected many times. The CDR3 nucleotides are TGTGCCAGCAGCACTGACTCAAGCTCCTACAATGAGCAGTTCTTC. Translated, it gives CASSTDSSSYNEQFF. The genes are TRBV7-2 and TRBJ2-1; no clear D. Germline V gene data show CDR1 as SGHTA and CDR2 as FQGNSA. The CDR3 sequence is 15 residues long. Trimming took 5 bases from V and 0 from J, leaving 11 bases between them.

The CDR3 DNA is TGTGCCAGCAGTGGGACAGGAGTTGGCAATGAGCAGTTCTTC. As protein: CASSGTGVGNEQFF. J is TRBJ2-1 and V is TRBV6-1; 7 nucleotides line up with TRBD1. CDR1 MNHNS and CDR2 SASEGT come from the germline V gene. This CDR3 region has 14 residues. J lost 6 bases, V lost 4 bases, and 6 bases had no gene match.

This clone was seen ten or more times. The chain is built from TRBV7-3 and TRBJ2-1; D is tentatively TRBD1 or TRBD2 (5 bases each). Germline CDR1 SGHTA, CDR2 FQGTGA. The CDR3 runs 14 residues. V lost 4 bases and J 8 bases, leaving 15 bases between the germline ends. The CDR3 loop is CASSSFGGLYEQFF. The CDR3 coding sequence is TGTGCCAGCAGCTCATTTGGGGGTCTCTATGAGCAGTTCTTC.